This T cell receptor (beta chain) was profiled in a study of response to subunit inactivated influenza vaccine. Study findings and constraints: Authors proposed each seasonal influenza vaccination draws in few new T cells.

Germline V gene sequence: CDR1 MGHRA, CDR2 YSYEKL. The length of the CDR3 is 15 residues. Trimming stripped 0 bases from V and 2 bases from J, with 9 bases between. This clonotype has only a few counts. What it binds is not known. TCRdb ran MiXCR on the RT-PCR reads and lists one entry per CDR3 protein. The repertoire holds about 520,000 distinct CDR3 sequences, 6% to 9% seen once, with about an eighth in the top ten. The receptor comes from a man aged 45 to 70 who received an inactivated influenza vaccine. Here the sequenced sample was PBMCs from blood, taken about 23 months after vaccination. This chain connects TRBV4-1 to TRBJ2-3; no firm D call. In DNA form, the CDR3 reads TGCGCCAGCAGCCAAGAAGGCAGGTACACAGATACGCAGTATTTT. Its protein product is CASSQEGRYTDTQYF.